A selection of T cell receptor beta chains follows, all from one sample in a study of cytomegalovirus exposure and HLA in healthy donors. Libraries were prepared by immunoSEQ multiplex PCR; TCRdb keeps only in-frame clonotypes and omits some of them. The sample includes 200,000 to 300,000 clones, roughly four fifths seen only once; the top ten take 1.5% to 2%. What was sequenced was PBMCs. The receptors come from a woman aged 40-49 years in good health and CMV-seropositive. Each CDR3 is given with its conserved first and last residue. D genes are given only for firm matches. Clone size is not always given. Where it is, it says once, few, many or a class for expanded clones.

D: -
size: -
J: TRBJ1-1
V: TRBV7-8
DNA: TGTGCCAGCAGCTTACTGACCGGAGGGACTGAAGCTTTCTTT
CDR3: CASSLLTGGTEAFF

D: -
size: -
J: TRBJ2-6
V: TRBV30
DNA: TGTGCCTGGGAGGTTGCTGGGGCCAACGGCCTGACTTTC
CDR3: CAWEVAGANGLTF

D: -
size: -
J: TRBJ2-1
V: TRBV5-4
DNA: TGTGCCAGCAGCTTATCAATTGAGCAGTTCTTC
CDR3: CASSLSIEQFF

D: TRBD1
size: few
J: TRBJ2-2
V: TRBV2
DNA: TGTGCCAGCTCAGTCCGGGACAGGGGTACGTCCGGGGAGCTGTTTTTT
CDR3: CASSVRDRGTSGELFF

D: TRBD1
size: -
J: TRBJ2-2
V: TRBV7-2
DNA: TGTGCCAGCACCCGGGACAGGAACACCGGGGAGCTGTTTTTT
CDR3: CASTRDRNTGELFF

D: -
size: -
J: TRBJ2-3
V: TRBV18
DNA: TGTGCCAGCTCACCAGGCAGGGCAGATACGCAGTATTTT
CDR3: CASSPGRADTQYF

D: -
size: once
J: TRBJ1-1
V: TRBV5-1
DNA: TGCGCCAGCAGCCCAAACAGGCCACATGAAGCTTTCTTT
CDR3: CASSPNRPHEAFF

D: TRBD2
size: -
J: TRBJ2-5
V: TRBV28
DNA: TGTGCCAGCATAGGTCTAGCGGGAGGCCGGGTTCAAGAGACCCAGTACTTC
CDR3: CASIGLAGGRVQETQYF

D: TRBD1
size: once
J: TRBJ1-2
V: TRBV6-1
DNA: TGTGCCAGCAGCTCCGACAGGGCCTATGGCTACACCTTC
CDR3: CASSSDRAYGYTF

D: TRBD1
size: -
J: TRBJ1-4
V: TRBV11-3
DNA: TGTGCCAGCAGCTTAGCGGACAGGGGGAGTAATGAAAAACTGTTTTTT
CDR3: CASSLADRGSNEKLFF

D: TRBD1
size: -
J: TRBJ2-7
V: TRBV29-1
DNA: TGCAGCGCGGGACAGGACTACGAGCAGTACTTC
CDR3: CSAGQDYEQYF

D: -
size: -
J: TRBJ1-1
V: TRBV5-6
DNA: TGTGCCAGCAGCCCGAGAAGGGGTTGGAACACTGAAGCTTTCTTT
CDR3: CASSPRRGWNTEAFF

D: TRBD1
size: -
J: TRBJ1-1
V: TRBV4-2
DNA: TGTGCCAGCAGCCAAGACCTCGACAGGGTAACTGAAGCTTTCTTT
CDR3: CASSQDLDRVTEAFF

D: TRBD1
size: -
J: TRBJ1-1
V: TRBV7-9
DNA: TGTGCCAGCAGCTTTACAGGGGTTGCTGAAGCTTTCTTT
CDR3: CASSFTGVAEAFF

D: -
size: -
J: TRBJ2-7
V: TRBV11-3
DNA: TGTGCCAGCAGCTTCGAGCAGGCCTTTGGGAGGACCTACGAGCAGTACTTC
CDR3: CASSFEQAFGRTYEQYF

D: TRBD2
size: -
J: TRBJ2-7
V: TRBV29-1
DNA: TGCAGCGTTGGAAGCCCCGGGACTAGCTACGAGCAGTACTTC
CDR3: CSVGSPGTSYEQYF

D: -
size: once
J: TRBJ1-4
V: TRBV27
DNA: TGTGCCAGCAGTCGGATGAGCGGCGGGGGCGTGGATGAAAAACTGTTTTTT
CDR3: CASSRMSGGGVDEKLFF

D: TRBD2
size: -
J: TRBJ2-1
V: TRBV14
DNA: TGTGCCAGCAGCCAAATTACCGAATACTCTCGGGGACTAGCGGGAGGTCGGGATTACAATGAGCAGTTCTTC
CDR3: CASSQITEYSRGLAGGRDYNEQFF